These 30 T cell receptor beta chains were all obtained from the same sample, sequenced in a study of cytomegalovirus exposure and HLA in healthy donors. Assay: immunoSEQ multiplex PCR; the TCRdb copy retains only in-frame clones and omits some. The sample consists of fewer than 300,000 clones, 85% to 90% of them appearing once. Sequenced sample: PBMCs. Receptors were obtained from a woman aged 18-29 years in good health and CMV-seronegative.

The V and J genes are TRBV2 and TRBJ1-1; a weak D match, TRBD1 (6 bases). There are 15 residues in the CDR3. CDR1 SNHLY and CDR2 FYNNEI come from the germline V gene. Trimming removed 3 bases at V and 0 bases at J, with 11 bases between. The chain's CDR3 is CASSEEAGVNTEAFF. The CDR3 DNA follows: TGTGCCAGCAGTGAGGAGGCAGGGGTGAACACTGAAGCTTTCTTT.

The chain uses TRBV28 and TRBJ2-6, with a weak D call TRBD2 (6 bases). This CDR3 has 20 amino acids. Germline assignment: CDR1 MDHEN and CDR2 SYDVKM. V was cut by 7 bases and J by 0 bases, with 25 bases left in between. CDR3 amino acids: CASMGTLGQLGHSGANVLTF. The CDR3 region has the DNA TGTGCCAGCATGGGGACTCTAGGCCAACTAGGCCACTCTGGGGCCAACGTCCTGACTTTC.

As DNA, the CDR3 is TGTGCCCTTCTTTATCTCCCGGGGACAGCGAACACTGAAGCTTTCTTT. Residues: CALLYLPGTANTEAFF. This chain links TRBV30 with TRBJ1-1; 7 nucleotides line up with TRBD1. CDR1 and CDR2 from the germline V gene are GTSNPN and SVGIG (reference sequence). This CDR3 spans 16 amino acids. V was clipped by 8 bases and J by 1 base; unmatched bases: 16.

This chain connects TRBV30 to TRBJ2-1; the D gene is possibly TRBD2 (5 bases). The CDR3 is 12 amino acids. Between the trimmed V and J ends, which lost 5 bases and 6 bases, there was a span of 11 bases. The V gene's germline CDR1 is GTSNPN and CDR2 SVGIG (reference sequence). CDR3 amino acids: CAWGRTPNEQFF. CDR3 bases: TGTGCCTGGGGCAGGACTCCCAATGAGCAGTTCTTC.

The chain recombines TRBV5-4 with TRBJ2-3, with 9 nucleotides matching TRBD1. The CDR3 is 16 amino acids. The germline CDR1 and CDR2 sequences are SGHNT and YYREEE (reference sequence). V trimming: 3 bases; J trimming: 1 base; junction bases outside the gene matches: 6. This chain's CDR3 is CASSSKTGGGTDTQYF. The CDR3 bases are TGTGCCAGCAGCTCTAAGACAGGGGGAGGCACAGATACGCAGTATTTT.

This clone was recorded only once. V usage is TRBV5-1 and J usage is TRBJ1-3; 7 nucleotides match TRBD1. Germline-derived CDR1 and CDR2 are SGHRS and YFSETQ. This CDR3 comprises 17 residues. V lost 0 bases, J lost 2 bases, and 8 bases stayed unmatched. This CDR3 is CASSLVLGQSAGNTIYF. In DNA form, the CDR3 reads TGCGCCAGCAGCTTGGTTTTGGGACAGTCGGCTGGAAACACCATATATTTT. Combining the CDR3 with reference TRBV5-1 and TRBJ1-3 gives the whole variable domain KAGVTQTPRYLIKTRGQQVTLSCSPISGHRSVSWYQQTPGQGLQFLFEYFSETQRNKGNFPGRFSGRQFSNSRSEMNVSTLELGDSALYLCASSLVLGQSAGNTIYFGEGSWLTVV.

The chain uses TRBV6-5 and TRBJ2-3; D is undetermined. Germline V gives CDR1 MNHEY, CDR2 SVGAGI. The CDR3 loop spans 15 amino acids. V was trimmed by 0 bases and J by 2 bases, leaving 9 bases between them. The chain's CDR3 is CASSYSGQTTDTQYF. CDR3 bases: TGTGCCAGCAGTTACTCGGGCCAGACCACAGATACGCAGTATTTT.

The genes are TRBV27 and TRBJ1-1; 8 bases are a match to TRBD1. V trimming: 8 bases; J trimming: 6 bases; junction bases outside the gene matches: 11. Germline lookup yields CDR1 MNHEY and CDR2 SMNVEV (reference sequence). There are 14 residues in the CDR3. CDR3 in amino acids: CASSRTGRVAEAFF. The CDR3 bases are TGTGCCAGCTCCCGGACAGGGAGAGTGGCTGAAGCTTTCTTT.

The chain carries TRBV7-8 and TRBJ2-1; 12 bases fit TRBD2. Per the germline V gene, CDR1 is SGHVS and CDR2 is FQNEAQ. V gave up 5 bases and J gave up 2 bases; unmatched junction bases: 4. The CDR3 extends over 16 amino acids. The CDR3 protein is CASSARLAGAYNEQFF. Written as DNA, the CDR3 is TGTGCCAGCAGCGCCAGACTAGCGGGAGCCTACAATGAGCAGTTCTTC.

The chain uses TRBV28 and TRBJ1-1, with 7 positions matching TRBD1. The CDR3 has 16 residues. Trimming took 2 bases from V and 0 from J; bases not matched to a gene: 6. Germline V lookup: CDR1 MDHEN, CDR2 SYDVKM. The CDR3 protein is CASSLRAGGMNTEAFF. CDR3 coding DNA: TGTGCCAGCAGTTTAAGGGCAGGGGGGATGAACACTGAAGCTTTCTTT.

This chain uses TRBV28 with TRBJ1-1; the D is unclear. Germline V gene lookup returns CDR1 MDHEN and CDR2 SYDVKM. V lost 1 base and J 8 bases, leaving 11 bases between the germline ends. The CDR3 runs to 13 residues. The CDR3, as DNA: TGTGCCAGCAGTTTATTTCCCGCCGGGGAAGCTTTCTTT. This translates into CASSLFPAGEAFF.

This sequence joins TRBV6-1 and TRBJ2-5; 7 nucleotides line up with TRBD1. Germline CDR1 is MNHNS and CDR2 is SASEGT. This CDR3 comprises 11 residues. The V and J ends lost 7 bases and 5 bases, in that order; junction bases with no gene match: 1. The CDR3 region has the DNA TGTGCCAGCACACAGGGGGAGACCCAGTACTTC. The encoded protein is CASTQGETQYF.

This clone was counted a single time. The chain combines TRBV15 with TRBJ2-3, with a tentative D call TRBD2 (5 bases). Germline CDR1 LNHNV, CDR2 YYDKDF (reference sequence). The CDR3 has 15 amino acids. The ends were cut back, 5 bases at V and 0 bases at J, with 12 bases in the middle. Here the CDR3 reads CATSGFSESTDTQYF. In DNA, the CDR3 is TGTGCCACCAGCGGGTTTAGCGAGAGCACAGATACGCAGTATTTT. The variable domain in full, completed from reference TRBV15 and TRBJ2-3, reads DAMVIQNPRYQVTQFGKPVTLSCSQTLNHNVMYWYQQKSSQAPKLLFHYYDKDFNNEADTPDNFQSRRPNTSFCFLDIRSPGLGDTAMYLCATSGFSESTDTQYFGPGTRLTVL.

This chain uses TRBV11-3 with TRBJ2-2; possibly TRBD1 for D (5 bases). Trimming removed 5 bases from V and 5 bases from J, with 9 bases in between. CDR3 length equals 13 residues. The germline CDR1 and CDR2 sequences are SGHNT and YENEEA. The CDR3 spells CASSRSGTGELFF. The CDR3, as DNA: TGTGCCAGCAGCCGATCAGGGACCGGGGAGCTGTTTTTT.

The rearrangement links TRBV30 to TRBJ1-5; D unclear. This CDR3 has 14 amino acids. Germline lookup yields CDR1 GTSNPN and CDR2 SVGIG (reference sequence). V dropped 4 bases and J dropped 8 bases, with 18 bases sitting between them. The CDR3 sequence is CAWNEEGSEEPQHF. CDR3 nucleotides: TGTGCCTGGAACGAGGAAGGCTCTGAGGAGCCCCAGCATTTT. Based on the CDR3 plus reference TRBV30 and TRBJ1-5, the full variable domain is SQTIHQWPATLVQPVGSPLSLECTVEGTSNPNLYWYRQAAGRGLQLLFYSVGIGQISSEVPQNLSASRPQDRQFILSSKKLLLSDSGFYLCAWNEEGSEEPQHFGDGTRLSIL.

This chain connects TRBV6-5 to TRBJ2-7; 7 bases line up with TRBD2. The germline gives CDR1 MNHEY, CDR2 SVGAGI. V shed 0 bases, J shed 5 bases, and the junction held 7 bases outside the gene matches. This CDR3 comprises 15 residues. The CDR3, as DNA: TGTGCCAGCAGTTACTCTTTGTGGGAGGGAGACGAGCAGTACTTC. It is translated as CASSYSLWEGDEQYF.

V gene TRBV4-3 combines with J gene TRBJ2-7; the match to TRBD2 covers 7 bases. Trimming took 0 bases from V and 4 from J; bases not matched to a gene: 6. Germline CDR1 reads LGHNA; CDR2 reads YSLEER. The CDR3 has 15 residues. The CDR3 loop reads CASSQESGTPYEQYF. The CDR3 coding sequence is TGCGCCAGCAGCCAAGAGAGCGGGACCCCTTACGAGCAGTACTTC.

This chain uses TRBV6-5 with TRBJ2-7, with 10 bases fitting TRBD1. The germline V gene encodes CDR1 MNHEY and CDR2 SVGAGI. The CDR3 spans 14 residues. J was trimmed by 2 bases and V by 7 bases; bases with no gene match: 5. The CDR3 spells CASIRDRGTYEQYF. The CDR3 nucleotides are TGTGCCAGCATACGGGACAGGGGAACCTACGAGCAGTACTTC.

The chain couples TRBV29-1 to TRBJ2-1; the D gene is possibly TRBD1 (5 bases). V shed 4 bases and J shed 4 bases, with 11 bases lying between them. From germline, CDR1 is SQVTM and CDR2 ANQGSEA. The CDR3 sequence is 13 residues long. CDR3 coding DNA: TGCAGCGTTGGACAGCCGAATTACAATGAGCAGTTCTTC. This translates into CSVGQPNYNEQFF.

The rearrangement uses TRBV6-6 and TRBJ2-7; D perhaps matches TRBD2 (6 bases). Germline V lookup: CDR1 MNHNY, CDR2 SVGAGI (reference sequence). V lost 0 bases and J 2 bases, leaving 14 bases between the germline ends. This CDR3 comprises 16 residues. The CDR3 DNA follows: TGTGCCAGCAGTTACTCTTCCGGGAGTCCCACCTACGAGCAGTACTTC. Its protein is CASSYSSGSPTYEQYF.

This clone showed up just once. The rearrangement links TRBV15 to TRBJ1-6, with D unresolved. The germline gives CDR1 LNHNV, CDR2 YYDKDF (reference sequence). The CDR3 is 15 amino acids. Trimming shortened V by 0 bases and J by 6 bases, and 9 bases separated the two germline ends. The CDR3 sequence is CATSRDFGSNSPLHF. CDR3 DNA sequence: TGTGCCACCAGCAGAGATTTTGGGAGTAATTCACCCCTCCACTTT.

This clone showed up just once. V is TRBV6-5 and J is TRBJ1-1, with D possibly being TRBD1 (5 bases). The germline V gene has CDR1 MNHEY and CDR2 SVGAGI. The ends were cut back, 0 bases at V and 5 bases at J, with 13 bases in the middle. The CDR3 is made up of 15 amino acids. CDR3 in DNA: TGTGCCAGCAGTTACTCGGAGGGGTTGGGGACTGAAGCTTTCTTT. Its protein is CASSYSEGLGTEAFF.

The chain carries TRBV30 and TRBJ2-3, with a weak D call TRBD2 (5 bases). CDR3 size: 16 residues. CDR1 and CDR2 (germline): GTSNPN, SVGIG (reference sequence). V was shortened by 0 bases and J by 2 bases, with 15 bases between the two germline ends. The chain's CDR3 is CAWSVLKRPHTDTQYF. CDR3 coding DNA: TGTGCCTGGAGTGTACTCAAGCGGCCTCACACAGATACGCAGTATTTT.

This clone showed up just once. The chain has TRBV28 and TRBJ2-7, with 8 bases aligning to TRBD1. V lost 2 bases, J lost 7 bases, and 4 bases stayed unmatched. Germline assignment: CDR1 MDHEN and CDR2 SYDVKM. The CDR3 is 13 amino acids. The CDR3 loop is CASSLQGAKEQYF. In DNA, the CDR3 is TGTGCCAGCAGTTTACAGGGGGCAAAAGAGCAGTACTTC. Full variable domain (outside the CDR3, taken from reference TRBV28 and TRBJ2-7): DVKVTQSSRYLVKRTGEKVFLECVQDMDHENMFWYRQDPGLGLRLIYFSYDVKMKEKGDIPEGYSVSREKKERFSLILESASTNQTSMYLCASSLQGAKEQYFGPGTRLTVT.

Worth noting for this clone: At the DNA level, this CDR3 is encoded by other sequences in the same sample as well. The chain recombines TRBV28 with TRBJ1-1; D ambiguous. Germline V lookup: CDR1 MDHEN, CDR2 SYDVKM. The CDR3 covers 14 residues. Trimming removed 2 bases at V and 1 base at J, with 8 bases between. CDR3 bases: TGTGCCAGCAGTTTAGCGCTTTCGAACACTGAAGCTTTCTTT. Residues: CASSLALSNTEAFF.

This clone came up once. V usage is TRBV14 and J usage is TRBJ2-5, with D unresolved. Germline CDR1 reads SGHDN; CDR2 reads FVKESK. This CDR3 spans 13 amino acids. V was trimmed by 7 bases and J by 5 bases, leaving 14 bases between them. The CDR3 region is CASNPLGFETQYF. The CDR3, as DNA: TGTGCCAGCAACCCCCTTGGCTTTGAGACCCAGTACTTC.

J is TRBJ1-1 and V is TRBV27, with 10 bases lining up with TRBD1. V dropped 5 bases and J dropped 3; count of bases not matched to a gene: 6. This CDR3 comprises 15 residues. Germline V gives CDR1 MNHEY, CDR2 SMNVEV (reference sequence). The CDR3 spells CASSQRTGGDTEAFF. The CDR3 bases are TGTGCCAGCAGTCAGAGGACAGGGGGGGACACTGAAGCTTTCTTT.

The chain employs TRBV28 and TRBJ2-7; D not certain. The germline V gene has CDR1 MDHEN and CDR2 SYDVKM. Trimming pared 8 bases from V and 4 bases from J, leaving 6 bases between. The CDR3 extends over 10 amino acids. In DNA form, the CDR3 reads TGTGCCAGCGGAGAGTACGAGCAGTACTTC. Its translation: CASGEYEQYF. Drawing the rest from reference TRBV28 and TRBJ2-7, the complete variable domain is DVKVTQSSRYLVKRTGEKVFLECVQDMDHENMFWYRQDPGLGLRLIYFSYDVKMKEKGDIPEGYSVSREKKERFSLILESASTNQTSMYLCASGEYEQYFGPGTRLTVT.

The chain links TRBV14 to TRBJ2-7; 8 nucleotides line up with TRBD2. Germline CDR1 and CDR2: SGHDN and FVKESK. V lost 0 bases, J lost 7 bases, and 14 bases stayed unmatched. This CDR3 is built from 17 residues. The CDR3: CASSQDRRLAGSSEQYF. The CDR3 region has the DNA TGTGCCAGCAGCCAAGATAGGCGGCTAGCGGGTTCTTCGGAGCAGTACTTC.

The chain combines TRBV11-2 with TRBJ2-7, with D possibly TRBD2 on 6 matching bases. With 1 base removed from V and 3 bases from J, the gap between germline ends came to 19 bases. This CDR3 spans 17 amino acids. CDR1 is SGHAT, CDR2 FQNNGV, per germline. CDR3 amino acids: CASSLVLTRGSGYEQYF. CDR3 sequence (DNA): TGTGCCAGCAGCTTAGTTCTTACCCGGGGGAGCGGCTACGAGCAGTACTTC.